This T cell receptor beta chain was observed in a study of CD8 T cells in Susac syndrome. Whole-study context: Clinically active disease was present in 5 or 6 of the sequenced Susac syndrome patients. Eight or nine of these patients were in remission.

RNA totalling 0.5 to 1 ug underwent reverse transcription with random hexamers. TCRdb reprocessed the immunoSEQ multiplex PCR reads with MiXCR, giving one entry per CDR3 protein. The table lists 170,000 or so distinct CDR3 sequences, roughly 95% of them singletons, with 0.12% in the top ten. Definite or probable Susac syndrome was diagnosed using recently defined diagnostic criteria. TEMRA cells were FACS-enriched, and CD8+ and CD4+ T cells were isolated negatively. In germline, CDR1 is SQVTM, CDR2 ANQGSEA. Deletions cut 1 base from V and 0 bases from J, with 7 bases between. CDR3 length: 13 residues.

Sequenced material: CD4+ T cells from PBMCs. This clonotype was obtained from a human donor with Susac syndrome. J is TRBJ2-7 and V is TRBV29-1, with a weak D call TRBD1 (5 bases). The CDR3 DNA follows: TGCAGCGTTGAAGCCAGGGCCTCCTACGAGCAGTACTTC. Amino acid sequence: CSVEARASYEQYF.